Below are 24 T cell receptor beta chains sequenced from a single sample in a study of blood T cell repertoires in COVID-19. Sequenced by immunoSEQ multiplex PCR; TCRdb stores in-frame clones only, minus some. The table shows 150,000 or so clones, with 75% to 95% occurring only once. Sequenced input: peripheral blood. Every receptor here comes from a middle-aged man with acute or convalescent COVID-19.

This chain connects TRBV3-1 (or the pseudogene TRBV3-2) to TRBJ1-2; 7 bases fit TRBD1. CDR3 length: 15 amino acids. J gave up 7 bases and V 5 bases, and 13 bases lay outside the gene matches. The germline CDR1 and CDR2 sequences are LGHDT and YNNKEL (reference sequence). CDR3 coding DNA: TGTGCCAGCAGCTCGGTCAGGGGGGCGTTTACTGGCTACACCTTC. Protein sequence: CASSSVRGAFTGYTF.

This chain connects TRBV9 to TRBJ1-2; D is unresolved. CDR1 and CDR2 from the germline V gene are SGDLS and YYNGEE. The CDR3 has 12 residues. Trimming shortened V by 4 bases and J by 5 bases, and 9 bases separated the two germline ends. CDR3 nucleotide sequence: TGTGCCAGCAGCCCAGCGGGGTATGGCTACACCTTC. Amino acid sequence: CASSPAGYGYTF.

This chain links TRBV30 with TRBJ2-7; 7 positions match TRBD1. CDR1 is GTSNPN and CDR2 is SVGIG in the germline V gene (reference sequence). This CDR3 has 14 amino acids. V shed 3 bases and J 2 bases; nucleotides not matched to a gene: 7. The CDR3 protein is CAWRSNRGPYEQYF. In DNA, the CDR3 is TGTGCCTGGAGGTCTAACAGGGGCCCCTACGAGCAGTACTTC. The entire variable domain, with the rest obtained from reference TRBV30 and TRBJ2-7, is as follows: SQTIHQWPATLVQPVGSPLSLECTVEGTSNPNLYWYRQAAGRGLQLLFYSVGIGQISSEVPQNLSASRPQDRQFILSSKKLLLSDSGFYLCAWRSNRGPYEQYFGPGTRLTVT.

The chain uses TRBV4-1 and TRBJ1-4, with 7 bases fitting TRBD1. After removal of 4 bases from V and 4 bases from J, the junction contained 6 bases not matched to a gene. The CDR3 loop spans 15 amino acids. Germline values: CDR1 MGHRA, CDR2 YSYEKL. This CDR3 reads CASSRTGTVNEKLFF. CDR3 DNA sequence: TGCGCCAGCAGCCGAACCGGGACAGTTAATGAAAAACTGTTTTTT.

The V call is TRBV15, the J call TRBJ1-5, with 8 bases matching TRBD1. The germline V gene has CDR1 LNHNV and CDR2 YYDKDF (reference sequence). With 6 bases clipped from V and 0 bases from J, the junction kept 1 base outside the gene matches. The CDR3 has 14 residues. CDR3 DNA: TGTGCCACCAGGGACAGGGTTAGCAATCAGCCCCAGCATTTT. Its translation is CATRDRVSNQPQHF.

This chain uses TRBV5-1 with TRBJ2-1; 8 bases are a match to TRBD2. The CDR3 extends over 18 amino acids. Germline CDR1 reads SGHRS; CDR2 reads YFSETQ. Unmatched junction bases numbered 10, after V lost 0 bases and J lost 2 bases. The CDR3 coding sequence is TGCGCCAGCAGCTTGGTAATGGTACGGACTAGCACCTACAATGAGCAGTTCTTC. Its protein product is CASSLVMVRTSTYNEQFF. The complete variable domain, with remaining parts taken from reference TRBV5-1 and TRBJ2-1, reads KAGVTQTPRYLIKTRGQQVTLSCSPISGHRSVSWYQQTPGQGLQFLFEYFSETQRNKGNFPGRFSGRQFSNSRSEMNVSTLELGDSALYLCASSLVMVRTSTYNEQFFGPGTRLTVL.

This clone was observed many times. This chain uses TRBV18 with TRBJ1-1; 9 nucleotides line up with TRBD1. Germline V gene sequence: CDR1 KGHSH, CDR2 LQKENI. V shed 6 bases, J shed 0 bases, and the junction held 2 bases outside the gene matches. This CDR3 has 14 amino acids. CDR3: CASSGTGMNTEAFF. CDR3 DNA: TGTGCCAGCTCGGGGACAGGGATGAACACTGAAGCTTTCTTT.

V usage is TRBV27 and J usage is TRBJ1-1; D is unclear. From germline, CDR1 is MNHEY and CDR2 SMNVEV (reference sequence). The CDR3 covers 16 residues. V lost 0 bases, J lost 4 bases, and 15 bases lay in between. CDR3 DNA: TGTGCCAGCAGTTTATCCGCCCCGGTCGGCGGCACTGAAGCTTTCTTT. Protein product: CASSLSAPVGGTEAFF.

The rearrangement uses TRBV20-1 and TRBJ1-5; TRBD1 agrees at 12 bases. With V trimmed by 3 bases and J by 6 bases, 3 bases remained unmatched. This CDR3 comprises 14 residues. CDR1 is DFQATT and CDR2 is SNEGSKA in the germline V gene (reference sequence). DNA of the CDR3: TGCAGTGCTAGTAGGGACAGGGGGCTTCAGCCCCAGCATTTT. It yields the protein CSASRDRGLQPQHF.

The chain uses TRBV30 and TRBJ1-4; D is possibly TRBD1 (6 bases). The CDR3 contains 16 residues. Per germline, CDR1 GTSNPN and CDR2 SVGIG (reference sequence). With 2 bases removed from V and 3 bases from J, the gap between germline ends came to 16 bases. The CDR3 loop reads CAWSTGTTWSNEKLFF. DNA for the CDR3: TGTGCCTGGAGTACAGGGACAACCTGGTCTAATGAAAAACTGTTTTTT.

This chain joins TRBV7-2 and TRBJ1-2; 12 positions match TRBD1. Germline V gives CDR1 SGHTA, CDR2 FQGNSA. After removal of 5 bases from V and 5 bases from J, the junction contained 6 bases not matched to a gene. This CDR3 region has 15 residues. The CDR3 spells CASSKGQGAEYGYTF. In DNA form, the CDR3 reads TGTGCCAGCAGCAAGGGACAGGGGGCCGAATATGGCTACACCTTC.

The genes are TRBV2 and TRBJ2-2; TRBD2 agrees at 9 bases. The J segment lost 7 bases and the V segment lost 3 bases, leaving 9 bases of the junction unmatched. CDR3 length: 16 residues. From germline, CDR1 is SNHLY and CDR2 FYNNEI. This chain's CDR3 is CASSEGSGRSGGELFF. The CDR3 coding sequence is TGTGCCAGCAGTGAGGGTAGCGGGAGAAGCGGCGGGGAGCTGTTTTTT.

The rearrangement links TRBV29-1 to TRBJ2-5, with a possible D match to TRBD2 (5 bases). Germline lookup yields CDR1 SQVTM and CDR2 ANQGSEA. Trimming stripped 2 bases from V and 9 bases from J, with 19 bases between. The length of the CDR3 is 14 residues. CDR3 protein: CSVENRELGWAQYF. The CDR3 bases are TGCAGCGTTGAAAATAGGGAGCTAGGGTGGGCCCAGTACTTC.

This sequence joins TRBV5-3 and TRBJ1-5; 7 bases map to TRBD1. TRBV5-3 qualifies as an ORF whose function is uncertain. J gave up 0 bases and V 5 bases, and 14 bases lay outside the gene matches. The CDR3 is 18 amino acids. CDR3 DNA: TGTGCCAGAAGTCCCGGGACAGTGGACACACGTAGCAATCAGCCCCAGCATTTT. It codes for CARSPGTVDTRSNQPQHF.

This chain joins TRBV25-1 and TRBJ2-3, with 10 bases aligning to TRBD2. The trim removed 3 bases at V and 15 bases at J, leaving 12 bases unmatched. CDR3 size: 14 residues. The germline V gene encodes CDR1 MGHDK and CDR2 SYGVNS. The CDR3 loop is CASSDAAGGPGFYF. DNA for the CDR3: TGTGCCAGCAGTGATGCAGCGGGAGGGCCGGGTTTCTATTTT.

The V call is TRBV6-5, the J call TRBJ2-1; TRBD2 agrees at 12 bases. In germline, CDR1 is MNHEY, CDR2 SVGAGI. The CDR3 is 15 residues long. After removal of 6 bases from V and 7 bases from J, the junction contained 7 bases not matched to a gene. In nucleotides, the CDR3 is TGTGCCAGCAGGCGGGGACTAGCGGGTAGAAATGAGCAGTTCTTC. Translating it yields CASRRGLAGRNEQFF.

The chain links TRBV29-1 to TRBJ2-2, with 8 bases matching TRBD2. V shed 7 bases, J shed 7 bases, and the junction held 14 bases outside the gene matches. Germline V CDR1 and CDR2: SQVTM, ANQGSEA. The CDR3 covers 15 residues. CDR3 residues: CSALGTRSISGELFF. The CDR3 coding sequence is TGCAGCGCCCTTGGGACTAGGAGTATCAGCGGGGAGCTGTTTTTT.

CDR3 in amino acids: CASSDISGGDTQYF. The CDR3 nucleotides read TGTGCCAGCAGCGATATTAGCGGGGGAGATACGCAGTATTTT. This chain connects TRBV7-2 to TRBJ2-3, with 9 positions matching TRBD2. The V gene's germline CDR1 is SGHTA and CDR2 FQGNSA. The CDR3 is made up of 14 amino acids. Losses at the gene ends were 5 bases for V and 5 bases for J; bases not matched to a gene: 5.

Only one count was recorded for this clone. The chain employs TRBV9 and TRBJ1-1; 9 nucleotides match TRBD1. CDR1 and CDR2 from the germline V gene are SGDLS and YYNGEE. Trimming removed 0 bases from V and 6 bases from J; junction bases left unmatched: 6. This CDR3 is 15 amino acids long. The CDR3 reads CASSVVPGQGSEAFF. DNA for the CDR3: TGTGCCAGCAGCGTAGTCCCGGGACAGGGTTCTGAAGCTTTCTTT.

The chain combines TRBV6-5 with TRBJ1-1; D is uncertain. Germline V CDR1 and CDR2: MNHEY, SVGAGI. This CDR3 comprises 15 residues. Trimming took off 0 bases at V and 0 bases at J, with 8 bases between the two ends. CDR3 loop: CASSYSESMNTEAFF. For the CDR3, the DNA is TGTGCCAGCAGTTACTCGGAGAGCATGAACACTGAAGCTTTCTTT.

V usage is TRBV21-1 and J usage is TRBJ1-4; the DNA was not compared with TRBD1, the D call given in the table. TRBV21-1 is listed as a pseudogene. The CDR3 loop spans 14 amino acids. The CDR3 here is CASSGQGRYEKLFF. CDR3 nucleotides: TGTGCCAGCAGCGGACAGGGTCGGTATGAAAAACTGTTTTTT.

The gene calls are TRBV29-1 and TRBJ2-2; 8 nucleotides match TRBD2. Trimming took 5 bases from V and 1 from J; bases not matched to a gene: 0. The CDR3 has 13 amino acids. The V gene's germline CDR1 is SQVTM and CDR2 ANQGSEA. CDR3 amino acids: CSVTSGNTGELFF. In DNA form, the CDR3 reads TGCAGCGTTACTAGCGGGAACACCGGGGAGCTGTTTTTT.

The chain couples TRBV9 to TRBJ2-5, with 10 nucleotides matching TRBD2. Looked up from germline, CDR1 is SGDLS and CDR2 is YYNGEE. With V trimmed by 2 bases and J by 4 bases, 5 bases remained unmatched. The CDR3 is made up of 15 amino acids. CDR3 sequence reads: CASSVGLAHRETQYF. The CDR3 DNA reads TGTGCCAGCAGCGTGGGACTAGCGCATAGAGAGACCCAGTACTTC. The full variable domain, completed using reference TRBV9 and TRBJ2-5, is DSGVTQTPKHLITATGQRVTLRCSPRSGDLSVYWYQQSLDQGLQFLIQYYNGEERAKGNILERFSAQQFPDLHSELNLSSLELGDSALYFCASSVGLAHRETQYFGPGTRLLVL.

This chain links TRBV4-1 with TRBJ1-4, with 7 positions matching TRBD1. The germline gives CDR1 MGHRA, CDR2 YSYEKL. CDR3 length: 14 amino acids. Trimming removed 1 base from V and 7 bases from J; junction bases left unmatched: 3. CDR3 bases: TGCGCCAGCAGCCAAGGACAGGGAGGTGAAAAACTGTTTTTT. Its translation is CASSQGQGGEKLFF.